Listed below are T cell receptor beta chains from one sample, sequenced in a study of shared T cell receptors in the human thymus. This table comes from immunoSEQ multiplex PCR, and its TCRdb copy is limited to in-frame clones, with some not included. This sample yields hundreds of thousands of clones, of which approximately 90% are seen a single time; 0.0095% to 0.011% belongs to the top ten. These data also featured in a second study, about human thymus T cells.

Sequencing input: thymocytes. The source of these receptors is a boy in the first two years of life with a congenital heart defect. Each CDR3 is given with its conserved first and last residue. A D gene is named only where the DNA matches it firmly. Size is stated for part of the rows, as once, few or many counts, or as a class when the clone is expanded.

j_call | v_call | clone_size | d_call | cdr3_aa | cdr3_nt
TRBJ2-5 | TRBV27 | NA | TRBD1 | CASSTGTGVRQETQYF | TGTGCCAGCAGTACCGGGACAGGGGTGAGACAAGAGACCCAGTACTTC
TRBJ2-7 | TRBV28 | NA | TRBD2 | CASTPRRGMAGVITYEQYF | TGTGCCAGCACACCAAGGAGGGGCATGGCGGGAGTTATAACCTACGAGCAGTACTTC
TRBJ2-1 | TRBV6-5 | NA | TRBD2 | CASSSSGGLTDNEQFF | TGTGCCAGCAGTTCATCGGGGGGACTTACCGACAATGAGCAGTTCTTC
TRBJ2-5 | TRBV4-2 | NA | NA | CASSQDGGFVDGKQETQYF | TGTGCCAGCAGCCAAGATGGGGGCTTTGTTGACGGGAAACAAGAGACCCAGTACTTC
TRBJ2-7 | TRBV5-1 | once | TRBD2 | CASSSTGLAPYEQYF | TGCGCCAGCAGCTCGACGGGACTAGCCCCTTACGAGCAGTACTTC
TRBJ1-3 | TRBV4-3 | NA | NA | CASSQDTTSGNTIYF | TGCGCCAGCAGCCAGGACACCACCTCTGGAAACACCATATATTTT
TRBJ2-5 | TRBV27 | NA | TRBD2 | CASRGLAGAGDQETQYF | TGTGCCAGCAGGGGACTAGCGGGAGCTGGGGACCAAGAGACCCAGTACTTC
TRBJ2-7 | TRBV7-3 | NA | TRBD2 | CASSLKGPAGASGPYEQYF | TGTGCCAGCAGCTTAAAGGGCCCCGCTGGGGCTAGCGGACCCTACGAGCAGTACTTC
TRBJ2-1 | TRBV2 | NA | NA | CASSERGRKGRYEQFF | TGTGCCAGCAGTGAAAGGGGTCGTAAGGGGCGGTATGAGCAGTTCTTC
TRBJ1-5 | TRBV7-9 | NA | NA | CASSLAPNDRRNQPQHF | TGTGCCAGCAGCTTAGCCCCTAATGACAGGCGCAATCAGCCCCAGCATTTT
TRBJ1-5 | TRBV27 | NA | NA | CASSPTGFQPQHF | TGTGCCAGCAGCCCTACAGGGTTTCAGCCCCAGCATTTT
TRBJ1-3 | TRBV7-8 | NA | TRBD1 | CASSPTGGHGNTIYF | TGTGCCAGCAGCCCGACAGGGGGGCACGGAAACACCATATATTTT
TRBJ2-1 | TRBV11-2 | NA | TRBD2 | CASSSSGRAYNEQFF | TGTGCCAGCAGCTCTAGCGGGAGGGCCTACAATGAGCAGTTCTTC
TRBJ2-7 | TRBV10-3 | NA | TRBD1 | CAISETGVGSYEQYF | TGTGCCATCAGTGAAACAGGGGTCGGCTCCTACGAGCAGTACTTC
TRBJ2-7 | TRBV9 | NA | NA | CASGPWGEPYEQYF | TGTGCCAGCGGGCCTTGGGGGGAACCATACGAGCAGTACTTC
TRBJ2-7 | TRBV4-2 | NA | NA | CASSQGGIEGPSSYEQYF | TGTGCCAGCAGCCAAGGGGGAATTGAGGGCCCTAGCTCCTACGAGCAGTACTTC
TRBJ2-3 | TRBV4-2 | NA | NA | CASSQDGGLTDTQYF | TGTGCCAGCAGCCAAGATGGCGGTCTCACAGATACGCAGTATTTT
TRBJ2-5 | TRBV28 | NA | TRBD1 | CASSRNPRGTGYQETQYF | TGTGCCAGCAGCCGAAACCCTAGGGGGACAGGGTACCAAGAGACCCAGTACTTC
TRBJ2-7 | TRBV7-2 | NA | NA | CASSPKRASSYEQYF | TGTGCCAGCAGCCCCAAGAGGGCGAGCTCCTACGAGCAGTACTTC
TRBJ2-7 | TRBV4-3 | NA | NA | CASSLAVGPYEQYF | TGCGCCAGCAGCCTCGCGGTGGGTCCCTACGAGCAGTACTTC
TRBJ1-4 | TRBV27 | NA | NA | CATSSGSEEKLFF | TGTGCCACCTCATCCGGGAGTGAAGAAAAACTGTTTTTT
TRBJ2-7 | TRBV25-1 | NA | NA | CASSEFKGQTAYEQYF | TGTGCCAGCAGTGAATTTAAGGGACAAACCGCCTACGAGCAGTACTTC
TRBJ2-7 | TRBV30 | NA | NA | CAWSQLADSSYEQYF | TGTGCCTGGAGTCAGCTAGCGGACAGCTCCTACGAGCAGTACTTC
TRBJ2-7 | TRBV5-8 | NA | TRBD2 | CASSPVAGGPEVGSGEQYF | TGTGCCAGCAGCCCCGTAGCGGGAGGGCCTGAGGTGGGGTCTGGGGAGCAGTACTTC
TRBJ2-6 | TRBV6-6 | NA | NA | CASRSRSGANVLTF | TGTGCCAGCAGGTCCCGCTCTGGGGCCAACGTCCTGACTTTC
TRBJ2-7 | TRBV7-6 | NA | TRBD2 | CASSTRRSAGEPYEQYF | TGTGCCAGCAGCACCCGGCGGTCGGCGGGAGAGCCCTACGAGCAGTACTTC
TRBJ2-7 | TRBV18 | once | NA | CASSPGRCTGLGEQYF | TGTGCCAGCTCACCCGGAAGGTGTACAGGGCTTGGCGAGCAGTACTTC
TRBJ1-4 | TRBV6-1 | NA | NA | CASSEKSGEKLFF | TGTGCCAGCAGTGAAAAAAGCGGTGAAAAACTGTTTTTT
TRBJ2-1 | TRBV5-6 | NA | TRBD2 | CASSLGSLAIPSSYNEQFF | TGTGCCAGCAGCTTGGGATCACTAGCGATCCCAAGCTCCTACAATGAGCAGTTCTTC
TRBJ1-1 | TRBV29-1 | NA | NA | CSALAARGNTEAFF | TGCAGCGCCTTGGCTGCCAGGGGGAACACTGAAGCTTTCTTT
TRBJ1-1 | TRBV7-9 | NA | TRBD1 | CASSSERDRGAGANTEAFF | TGTGCCAGCAGCTCTGAGCGGGACAGGGGTGCGGGGGCGAACACTGAAGCTTTCTTT
TRBJ1-1 | TRBV5-1 | NA | TRBD1 | CASSPDRGREATEAFF | TGCGCCAGCAGTCCCGACAGGGGGCGGGAGGCCACTGAAGCTTTCTTT
TRBJ1-2 | TRBV7-2 | NA | NA | CASSLALIFGNGYTF | TGTGCCAGCAGCTTAGCGCTTATTTTCGGGAATGGCTACACCTTC
TRBJ2-7 | TRBV5-6 | NA | TRBD2 | CASSLVRGDYEQYF | TGTGCCAGCAGCTTGGTCCGGGGGGATTACGAGCAGTACTTC
TRBJ2-3 | TRBV9 | NA | TRBD2 | CASSVAQLAGGRTDTQYF | TGTGCCAGCAGCGTAGCCCAACTAGCGGGAGGCCGCACAGATACGCAGTATTTT
TRBJ2-5 | TRBV4-2 | NA | TRBD1 | CASSDDRGPFPETQYF | TGTGCCAGCAGCGATGACAGGGGGCCCTTTCCAGAGACCCAGTACTTC
TRBJ2-5 | TRBV2 | NA | NA | CATYDRHTGETQYF | TGTGCCACCTACGACAGGCACACCGGGGAGACCCAGTACTTC
TRBJ2-7 | TRBV12-5 | NA | TRBD1 | CASGGTGGPYEQYF | TGTGCTAGTGGTGGAACAGGGGGCCCTTACGAGCAGTACTTC
TRBJ2-4 | TRBV4-3 | once | TRBD2 | CASSQGGGSVTKNIQYF | TGCGCCAGCAGCCAAGGGGGCGGGAGCGTTACCAAAAACATTCAGTACTTC
TRBJ2-1 | TRBV21-1 | NA | NA | CASSIPPRGVDEQFF | TGTGCCAGCAGCATCCCCCCGCGGGGGGTGGATGAGCAGTTCTTC
TRBJ2-1 | TRBV30 | NA | TRBD2 | CAWNRGGRRSYNEQFF | TGTGCCTGGAACCGGGGGGGGCGCCGCTCCTACAATGAGCAGTTCTTC
TRBJ2-6 | TRBV28 | NA | NA | CASSISGANVLTF | TGTGCCAGCAGCATCTCTGGGGCCAACGTCCTGACTTTC
TRBJ2-7 | TRBV19 | NA | TRBD2 | CASSPRRSGRRDYEQYF | TGTGCCAGTAGTCCGCGCCGAAGCGGGAGAAGGGATTACGAGCAGTACTTC
TRBJ2-7 | TRBV19 | few | NA | CASSYGGPYEQYF | TGTGCCAGTAGTTACGGAGGGCCTTACGAGCAGTACTTC
TRBJ2-3 | TRBV9 | NA | NA | CASSVATVNRITDTQYF | TGTGCCAGCAGCGTAGCTACCGTAAACAGGATCACAGATACGCAGTATTTT